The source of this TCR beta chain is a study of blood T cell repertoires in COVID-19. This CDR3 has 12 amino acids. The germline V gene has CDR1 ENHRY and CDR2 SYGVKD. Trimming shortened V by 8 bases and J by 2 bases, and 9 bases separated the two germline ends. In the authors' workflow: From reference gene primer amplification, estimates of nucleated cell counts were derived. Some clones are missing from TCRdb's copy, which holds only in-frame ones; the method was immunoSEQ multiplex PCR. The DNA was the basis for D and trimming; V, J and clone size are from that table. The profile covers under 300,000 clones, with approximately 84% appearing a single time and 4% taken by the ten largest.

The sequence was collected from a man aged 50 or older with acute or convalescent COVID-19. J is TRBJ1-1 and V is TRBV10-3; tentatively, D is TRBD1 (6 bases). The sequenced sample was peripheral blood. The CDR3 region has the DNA TGTGCCATCCATGGGGGCAACACTGAAGCTTTCTTT. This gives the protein CAIHGGNTEAFF.